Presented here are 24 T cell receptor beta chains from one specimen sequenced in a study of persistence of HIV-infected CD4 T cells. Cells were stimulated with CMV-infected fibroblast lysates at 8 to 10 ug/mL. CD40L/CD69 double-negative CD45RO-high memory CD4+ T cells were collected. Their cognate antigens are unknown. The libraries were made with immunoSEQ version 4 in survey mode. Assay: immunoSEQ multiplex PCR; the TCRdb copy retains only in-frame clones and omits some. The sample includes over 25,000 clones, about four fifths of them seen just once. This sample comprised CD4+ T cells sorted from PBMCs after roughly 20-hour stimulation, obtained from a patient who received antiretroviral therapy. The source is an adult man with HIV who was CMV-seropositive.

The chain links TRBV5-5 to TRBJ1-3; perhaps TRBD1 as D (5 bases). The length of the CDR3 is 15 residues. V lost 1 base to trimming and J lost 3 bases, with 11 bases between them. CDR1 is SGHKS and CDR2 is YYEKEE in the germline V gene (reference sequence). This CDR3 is CASSLMGTFGNTIYF. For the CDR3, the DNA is TGTGCCAGCAGCTTGATGGGGACCTTTGGAAACACCATATATTTT.

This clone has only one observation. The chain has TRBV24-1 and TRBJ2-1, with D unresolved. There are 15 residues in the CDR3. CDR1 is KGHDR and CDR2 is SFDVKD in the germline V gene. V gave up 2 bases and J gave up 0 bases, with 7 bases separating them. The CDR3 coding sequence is TGTGCCACCAGTGATTCCTATAGCTCCTACAATGAGCAGTTCTTC. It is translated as CATSDSYSSYNEQFF.

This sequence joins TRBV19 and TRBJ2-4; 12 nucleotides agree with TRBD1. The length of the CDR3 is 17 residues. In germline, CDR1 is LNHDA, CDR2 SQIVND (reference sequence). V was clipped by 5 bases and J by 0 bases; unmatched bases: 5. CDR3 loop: CASSPGQGALAKNIQYF. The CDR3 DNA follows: TGTGCCAGTAGTCCGGGACAGGGGGCATTAGCCAAAAACATTCAGTACTTC.

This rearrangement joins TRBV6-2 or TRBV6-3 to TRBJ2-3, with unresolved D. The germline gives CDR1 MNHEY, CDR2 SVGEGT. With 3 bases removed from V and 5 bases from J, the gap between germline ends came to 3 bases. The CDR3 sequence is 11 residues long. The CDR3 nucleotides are TGTGCCAGCAGTTATTTAGATACGCAGTATTTT. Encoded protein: CASSYLDTQYF.

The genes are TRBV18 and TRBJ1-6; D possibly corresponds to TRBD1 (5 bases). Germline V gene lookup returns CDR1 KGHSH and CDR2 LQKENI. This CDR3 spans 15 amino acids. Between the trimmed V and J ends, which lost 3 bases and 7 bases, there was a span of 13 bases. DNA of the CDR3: TGTGCCAGCTCACCCCTAGGGACCGGCAATTCACCCCTCCACTTT. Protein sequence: CASSPLGTGNSPLHF.

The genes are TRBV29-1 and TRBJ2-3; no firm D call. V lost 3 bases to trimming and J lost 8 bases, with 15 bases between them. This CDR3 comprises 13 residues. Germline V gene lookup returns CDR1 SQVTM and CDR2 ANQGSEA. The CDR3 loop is CSVERSEWGTQYF. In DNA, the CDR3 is TGCAGCGTTGAGAGGTCGGAGTGGGGTACGCAGTATTTT.

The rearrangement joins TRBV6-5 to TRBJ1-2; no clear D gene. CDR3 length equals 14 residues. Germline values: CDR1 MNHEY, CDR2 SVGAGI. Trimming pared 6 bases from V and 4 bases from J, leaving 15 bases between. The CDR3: CASRVSRSSYGYTF. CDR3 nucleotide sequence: TGTGCCAGCAGGGTCTCTAGAAGCAGCTATGGCTACACCTTC.

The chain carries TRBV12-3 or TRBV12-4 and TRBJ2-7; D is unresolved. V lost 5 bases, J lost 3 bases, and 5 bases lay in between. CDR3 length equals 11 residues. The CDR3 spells CASSNGYEQYF. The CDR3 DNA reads TGTGCCAGCAGTAATGGCTACGAGCAGTACTTC.

Here the CDR3 DNA reads TGTGCCAGCAGCACAGGGGTTGGGGGCACAGATACGCAGTATTTT. Translated, it gives CASSTGVGGTDTQYF. This chain connects TRBV7-2 to TRBJ2-3; 7 bases map to TRBD1. The germline CDR1 and CDR2 sequences are SGHTA and FQGNSA. After removal of 5 bases from V and 1 base from J, the junction contained 6 bases not matched to a gene. The CDR3 has 15 residues.

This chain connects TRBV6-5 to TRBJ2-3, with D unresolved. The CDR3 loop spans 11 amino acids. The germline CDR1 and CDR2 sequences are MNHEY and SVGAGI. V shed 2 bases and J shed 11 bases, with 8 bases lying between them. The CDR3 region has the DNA TGTGCCAGCAGTTACGAGGTGGGGCAGTATTTT. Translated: CASSYEVGQYF.

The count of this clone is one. The CDR3 DNA is TGTGCCAGCAGCTTAGTGGTTCCAGGGCTTGAGACCCAGTACTTC. Amino acids: CASSLVVPGLETQYF. The chain uses TRBV7-8 and TRBJ2-5, with D perhaps TRBD1 (5 bases). The germline CDR1 and CDR2 sequences are SGHVS and FQNEAQ. V lost 1 base and J lost 5, with 14 bases in between. This CDR3 comprises 15 residues.

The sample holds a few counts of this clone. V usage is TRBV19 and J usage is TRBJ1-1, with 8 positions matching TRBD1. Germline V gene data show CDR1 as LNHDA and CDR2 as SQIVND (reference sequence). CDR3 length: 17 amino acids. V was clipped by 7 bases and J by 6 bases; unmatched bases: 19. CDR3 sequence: CASTSDRDVTILAEAFF. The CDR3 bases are TGTGCCAGTACCTCGGACAGGGACGTTACCATACTCGCTGAAGCTTTCTTT.

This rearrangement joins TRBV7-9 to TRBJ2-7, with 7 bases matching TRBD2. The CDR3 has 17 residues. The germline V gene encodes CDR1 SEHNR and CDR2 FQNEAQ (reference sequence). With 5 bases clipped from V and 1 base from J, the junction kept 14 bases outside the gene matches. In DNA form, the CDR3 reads TGTGCCAGCAGCCCCTTCGGGGGGAGGGGCAAGTCCTACGAGCAGTACTTC. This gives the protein CASSPFGGRGKSYEQYF. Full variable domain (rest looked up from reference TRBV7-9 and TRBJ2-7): DTGVSQNPRHKITKRGQNVTFRCDPISEHNRLYWYRQTLGQGPEFLTYFQNEAQLEKSRLLSDRFSAERPKGSFSTLEIQRTEQGDSAMYLCASSPFGGRGKSYEQYFGPGTRLTVT.

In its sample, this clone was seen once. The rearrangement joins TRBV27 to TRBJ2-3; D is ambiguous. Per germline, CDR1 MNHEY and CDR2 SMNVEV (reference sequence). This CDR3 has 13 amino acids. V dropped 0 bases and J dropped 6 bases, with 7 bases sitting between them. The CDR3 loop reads CASSLSGWDTQYF. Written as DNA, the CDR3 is TGTGCCAGCAGTTTATCGGGCTGGGATACGCAGTATTTT.

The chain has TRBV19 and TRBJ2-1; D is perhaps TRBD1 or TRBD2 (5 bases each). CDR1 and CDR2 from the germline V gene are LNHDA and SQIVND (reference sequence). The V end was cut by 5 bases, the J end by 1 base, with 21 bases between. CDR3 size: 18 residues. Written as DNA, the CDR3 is TGTGCCAGTAGTCCTCAGGGACGTTTGTCTGGGTCCTACAATGAGCAGTTCTTC. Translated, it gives CASSPQGRLSGSYNEQFF.

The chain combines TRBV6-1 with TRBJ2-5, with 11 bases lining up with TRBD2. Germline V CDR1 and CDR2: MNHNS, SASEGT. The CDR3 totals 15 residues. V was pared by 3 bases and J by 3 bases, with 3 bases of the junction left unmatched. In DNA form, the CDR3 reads TGTGCCAGCAGTGAGACACTAGCGGGGGAAGAGACCCAGTACTTC. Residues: CASSETLAGEETQYF.

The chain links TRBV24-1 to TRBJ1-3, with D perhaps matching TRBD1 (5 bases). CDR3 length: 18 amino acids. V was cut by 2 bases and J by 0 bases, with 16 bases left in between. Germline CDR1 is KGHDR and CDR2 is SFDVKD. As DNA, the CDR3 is TGTGCCACCAGTGATTCAAAGGGACCCCTTCTCTCTGGAAACACCATATATTTT. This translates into CATSDSKGPLLSGNTIYF.

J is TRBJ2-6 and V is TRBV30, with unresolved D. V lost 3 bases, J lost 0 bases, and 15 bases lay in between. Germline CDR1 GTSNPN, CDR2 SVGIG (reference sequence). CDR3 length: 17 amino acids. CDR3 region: CAWRWHQPYSGANVLTF. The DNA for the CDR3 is TGTGCCTGGAGATGGCATCAACCCTACTCTGGGGCCAACGTCCTGACTTTC.

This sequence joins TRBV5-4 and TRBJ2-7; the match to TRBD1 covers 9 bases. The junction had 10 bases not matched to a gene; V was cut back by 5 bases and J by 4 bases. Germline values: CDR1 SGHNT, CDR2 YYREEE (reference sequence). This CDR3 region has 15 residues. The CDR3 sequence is CASRDRTGVAYEQYF. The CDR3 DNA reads TGTGCCAGCAGAGATCGGACAGGGGTTGCGTACGAGCAGTACTTC.

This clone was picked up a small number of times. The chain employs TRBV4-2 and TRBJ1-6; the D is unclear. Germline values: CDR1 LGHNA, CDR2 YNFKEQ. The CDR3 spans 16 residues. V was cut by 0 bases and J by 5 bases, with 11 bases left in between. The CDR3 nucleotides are TGTGCCAGCAGCCAAGATGCGAACACCGATAATTCACCCCTCCACTTT. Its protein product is CASSQDANTDNSPLHF.

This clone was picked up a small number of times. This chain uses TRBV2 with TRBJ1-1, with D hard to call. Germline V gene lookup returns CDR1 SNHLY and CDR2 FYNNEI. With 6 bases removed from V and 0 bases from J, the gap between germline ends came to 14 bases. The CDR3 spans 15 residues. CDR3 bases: TGTGCCAGCAGCCCGTGGGAGGGAATGAACACTGAAGCTTTCTTT. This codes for CASSPWEGMNTEAFF.

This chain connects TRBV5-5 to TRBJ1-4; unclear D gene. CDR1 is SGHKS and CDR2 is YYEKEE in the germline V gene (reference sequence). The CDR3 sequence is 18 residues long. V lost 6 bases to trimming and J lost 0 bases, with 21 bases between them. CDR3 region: CASTENPFRYATNEKLFF. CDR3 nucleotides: TGTGCCAGCACCGAAAACCCCTTCCGGTATGCAACTAATGAAAAACTGTTTTTT. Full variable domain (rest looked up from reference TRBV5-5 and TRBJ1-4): DAGVTQSPTHLIKTRGQQVTLRCSPISGHKSVSWYQQVLGQGPQFIFQYYEKEERGRGNFPDRFSARQFPNYSSELNVNALLLGDSALYLCASTENPFRYATNEKLFFGSGTQLSVL.

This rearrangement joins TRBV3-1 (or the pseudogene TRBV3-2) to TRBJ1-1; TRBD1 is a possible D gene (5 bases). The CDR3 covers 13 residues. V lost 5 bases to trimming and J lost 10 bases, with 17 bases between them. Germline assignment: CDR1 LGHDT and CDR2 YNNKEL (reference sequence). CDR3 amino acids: CASSTRGDFGAFF. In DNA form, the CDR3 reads TGTGCCAGCAGCACAAGAGGGGATTTTGGAGCTTTCTTT.

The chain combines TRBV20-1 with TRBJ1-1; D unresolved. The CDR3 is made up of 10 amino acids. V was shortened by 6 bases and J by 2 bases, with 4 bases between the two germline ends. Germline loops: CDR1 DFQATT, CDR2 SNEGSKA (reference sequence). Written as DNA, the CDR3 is TGCAGTGCAGGAAACACTGAAGCTTTCTTT. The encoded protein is CSAGNTEAFF.